A single sample gave rise to the 25 T cell receptor beta chains below, sequenced in a study of PD-L1 blockade in urothelial cancer. Using immunoSEQ multiplex PCR, the repertoire was profiled, and TCRdb retains in-frame clones only, with some absent. The data hold about 36,000 clones, with roughly 84% observed a single time. Time point meaning: peripheral blood 6 weeks after treatment start. Sample: PBMCs, taken around atezolizumab (anti-PD-L1) treatment. These receptor sequences come from a man aged 35-49 years with urothelial cancer.

The rearrangement links TRBV28 to TRBJ1-1; the D gene is possibly TRBD1 (5 bases). V lost 7 bases, J lost 3 bases, and 12 bases lay in between. Per germline, CDR1 MDHEN and CDR2 SYDVKM. The CDR3 loop spans 13 amino acids. CDR3 bases: TGTGCCAGCACCCCAGGGATCTACACTGAAGCTTTCTTT. Translation gives CASTPGIYTEAFF.

This rearrangement joins TRBV4-1 to TRBJ1-6; 8 bases match TRBD1. J lost 9 bases, V lost 3 bases, and 10 bases had no gene match. CDR1 is MGHRA, CDR2 YSYEKL, per germline. The CDR3 runs to 16 residues. The CDR3, as DNA: TGCGCCAGCAGCCATCCCGGACAGGGATCAGGTTCACCCCTCCACTTT. Translation: CASSHPGQGSGSPLHF.

The chain links TRBV18 to TRBJ2-7; 10 bases match TRBD1. The junction had 0 bases not matched to a gene; V was cut back by 3 bases and J by 1 base. The CDR3 extends over 14 amino acids. Germline loops: CDR1 KGHSH, CDR2 LQKENI. This CDR3 is CASSPGQGSYEQYF. CDR3 in DNA: TGTGCCAGCTCACCGGGACAGGGGTCCTACGAGCAGTACTTC.

The gene calls are TRBV5-1 and TRBJ2-2; D gene unclear. Germline CDR1 SGHRS, CDR2 YFSETQ. The CDR3 contains 15 residues. V lost 0 bases and J 0 bases, leaving 6 bases between the germline ends. DNA for the CDR3: TGCGCCAGCAGCTTGGGGGCCCCGAACACCGGGGAGCTGTTTTTT. Encoded protein: CASSLGAPNTGELFF.

The chain uses TRBV4-2 and TRBJ1-2; D is ambiguous. This CDR3 spans 13 amino acids. Trimming pared 2 bases from V and 8 bases from J, leaving 12 bases between. Looked up from germline, CDR1 is LGHNA and CDR2 is YNFKEQ. The CDR3 sequence: CASSQPGIPGYTF. The CDR3 region has the DNA TGTGCCAGCAGCCAACCCGGGATCCCCGGCTACACCTTC.

The V and J genes are TRBV30 and TRBJ1-5; the D gene is possibly TRBD1 (5 bases). V was cut by 6 bases and J by 3 bases, with 9 bases left in between. This CDR3 spans 12 amino acids. Germline CDR1 is GTSNPN and CDR2 is SVGIG (reference sequence). CDR3 in amino acids: CACQGLNQPQHF. The CDR3 region has the DNA TGTGCCTGCCAGGGACTCAATCAGCCCCAGCATTTT.

The rearrangement uses TRBV4-2 and TRBJ2-5; possibly TRBD1 for D (5 bases). The V gene lost 1 base and the J gene lost 7 bases, with 10 bases spanning the gap. The CDR3 totals 13 residues. The germline gives CDR1 LGHNA, CDR2 YNFKEQ. CDR3 bases: TGTGCCAGCAGCCAAGCACATCAGGGGACCCAGTACTTC. Protein sequence: CASSQAHQGTQYF.

The rearrangement uses TRBV28 and TRBJ1-1; D is uncertain. Trimming removed 5 bases from V and 6 bases from J, with 7 bases in between. The CDR3 runs to 11 residues. Germline values: CDR1 MDHEN, CDR2 SYDVKM. CDR3 DNA: TGTGCCAGCAGTATATCATCTGAAGCTTTCTTT. Encoded protein: CASSISSEAFF.

V usage is TRBV19 and J usage is TRBJ1-2; no firm D call. CDR3 length: 14 amino acids. Trimming pared 2 bases from V and 4 bases from J, leaving 11 bases between. Germline loops: CDR1 LNHDA, CDR2 SQIVND (reference sequence). This CDR3 reads CASSIIRDPYGYTF. The CDR3 DNA reads TGTGCCAGTAGTATAATTCGGGATCCCTATGGCTACACCTTC.

The J gene is TRBJ2-2, the V gene TRBV7-3; 8 bases line up with TRBD1. Looked up from germline, CDR1 is SGHTA and CDR2 is FQGTGA. Losses at the gene ends were 7 bases for V and 7 bases for J; bases not matched to a gene: 8. The CDR3 is 14 residues long. The CDR3 DNA follows: TGTGCCAGCAACGGACAGGGTTTTGGCGGGGAGCTGTTTTTT. Its translation is CASNGQGFGGELFF.

The chain couples TRBV28 to TRBJ2-7; tentatively, D is TRBD2 (6 bases). Germline CDR1 is MDHEN and CDR2 is SYDVKM. Trimming shortened V by 7 bases and J by 1 base, and 11 bases separated the two germline ends. This CDR3 spans 13 amino acids. The CDR3 region is CASIGGISYEQYF. The CDR3 region has the DNA TGTGCCAGCATCGGCGGGATATCCTACGAGCAGTACTTC.

The rearrangement joins TRBV9 to TRBJ1-1; 7 positions match TRBD1. The germline V gene has CDR1 SGDLS and CDR2 YYNGEE. This CDR3 comprises 13 residues. The trim removed 4 bases at V and 7 bases at J, leaving 7 bases unmatched. CDR3 nucleotide sequence: TGTGCCAGCAGCAGAGGGACAGACCTTGAAGCTTTCTTT. Its protein is CASSRGTDLEAFF.

CDR3 residues: CASSKVPKSNTGELFF. The CDR3 region has the DNA TGTGCCAGCAGCAAAGTACCGAAGAGTAACACCGGGGAGCTGTTTTTT. The chain couples TRBV21-1 to TRBJ2-2; the table's D call, TRBD2, was not checked against the DNA. TRBV21-1 is noted as a pseudogene. This CDR3 is built from 16 residues.

In nucleotides, the CDR3 is TGTGCCAGCAGCAACCCGGGGGGGAATCAGCCCCAGCATTTT. This gives the protein CASSNPGGNQPQHF. The V call is TRBV28, the J call TRBJ1-5; the D gene is possibly TRBD1 (5 bases). Trimming shortened V by 6 bases and J by 4 bases, and 13 bases separated the two germline ends. This CDR3 is 14 amino acids long. Germline lookup yields CDR1 MDHEN and CDR2 SYDVKM.

The chain couples TRBV28 to TRBJ1-2; D gene unclear. V shed 2 bases and J shed 7 bases, with 14 bases lying between them. Germline CDR1 is MDHEN and CDR2 is SYDVKM. The CDR3 is made up of 14 amino acids. The chain's CDR3 is CASSLTLLPPGYTF. For the CDR3, the DNA is TGTGCCAGCAGTTTAACTCTTCTCCCACCTGGCTACACCTTC.

The chain uses TRBV21-1 and TRBJ1-1. TRBV21-1 is labeled a pseudogene. The CDR3 runs 11 residues. CDR3 sequence (DNA): TGTGCCAGCACCCTCCCGGGAGAAGCTTTCTTT. It encodes CASTLPGEAFF.

The V and J genes are TRBV6-6 and TRBJ2-3, with 8 bases matching TRBD2. Per germline, CDR1 MNHNY and CDR2 SVGAGI (reference sequence). V lost 6 bases, J lost 0 bases, and 8 bases stayed unmatched. The CDR3 contains 16 residues. The DNA for the CDR3 is TGTGCCAGCAGCCTCGAACTAGCGGCTAGCACAGATACGCAGTATTTT. Its translation is CASSLELAASTDTQYF.

This sequence joins TRBV28 and TRBJ1-2; weak D call: TRBD1 (6 bases). The CDR3 spans 16 residues. The V end lost 7 bases, the J end lost 2 bases, and 20 bases lay between the germline ends. Germline V gene data show CDR1 as MDHEN and CDR2 as SYDVKM. The CDR3 DNA follows: TGTGCCAGCAAAATGTTACTTAAGGGGGAAAACTATGGCTACACCTTC. It codes for CASKMLLKGENYGYTF.

This clone was detected only a few times. J is TRBJ2-1 and V is TRBV5-4; D not resolved. The CDR3 spans 15 residues. Germline CDR1 SGHNT, CDR2 YYREEE (reference sequence). V dropped 3 bases and J dropped 0 bases, with 10 bases sitting between them. The CDR3 DNA reads as TGTGCCAGCAGCTCCGTCCTGAGCTCCTACAATGAGCAGTTCTTC. Its protein product is CASSSVLSSYNEQFF.

This clone was picked up one time. The chain's CDR3 is CASSQVSSGLAGSYEQYF. In nucleotides, the CDR3 is TGCGCCAGCAGCCAAGTTTCATCCGGGCTAGCGGGAAGCTACGAGCAGTACTTC. This rearrangement joins TRBV4-1 to TRBJ2-7; 9 positions agree with TRBD2. This CDR3 is built from 18 residues. Germline V lookup: CDR1 MGHRA, CDR2 YSYEKL. V gave up 1 base and J gave up 3 bases; unmatched junction bases: 13.

This rearrangement joins TRBV2 to TRBJ2-5; TRBD1 might be the D (6 bases). Between the trimmed V and J ends, which lost 6 bases and 5 bases, there was a span of 19 bases. CDR1 is SNHLY, CDR2 FYNNEI, per germline. The CDR3 is made up of 15 amino acids. CDR3 region: CASSALWTDRETQYF. For the CDR3, the DNA is TGTGCCAGCAGCGCCCTGTGGACAGATCGGGAGACCCAGTACTTC.

The CDR3, as DNA: TGTGCCAGCTCACCCGGGGGGCCGAACACTGAAGCTTTCTTT. This gives the protein CASSPGGPNTEAFF. This rearrangement joins TRBV18 to TRBJ1-1; D is possibly TRBD1 (6 bases). Germline V gene data show CDR1 as KGHSH and CDR2 as LQKENI. The V end lost 3 bases, the J end lost 1 base, and 9 bases lay between the germline ends. This CDR3 is 14 amino acids long.

A few counts support this clone. V is TRBV4-3 and J is TRBJ1-1, with TRBD1 matching 7 bases. Germline CDR1 LGHNA, CDR2 YSLEER. J lost 7 bases, V lost 0 bases, and 5 bases had no gene match. CDR3 length equals 14 residues. DNA for the CDR3: TGCGCCAGCAGCCAAGAATGGACAGGTGGTGAAGCTTTCTTT. Encoded protein: CASSQEWTGGEAFF.

The rearrangement joins TRBV19 to TRBJ1-2; the match to TRBD1 covers 9 bases. The CDR3 is made up of 14 amino acids. V shed 8 bases and J 8 bases; nucleotides not matched to a gene: 12. In germline, CDR1 is LNHDA, CDR2 SQIVND (reference sequence). For the CDR3, the DNA is TGTGCCAGTGGAAGGACAGGGGAGGTTTACGGCTACACCTTC. This encodes CASGRTGEVYGYTF.

In its sample, this clone was seen a few times. CDR3 sequence (DNA): TGCGCCAGCAGCTTGTTCAGGGGCACCGGGGAGCTGTTTTTT. It translates to CASSLFRGTGELFF. V usage is TRBV5-1 and J usage is TRBJ2-2, with D tentatively TRBD1 (6 bases). There are 14 residues in the CDR3. V was pared by 1 base and J by 4 bases, with 8 bases between. Germline lookup yields CDR1 SGHRS and CDR2 YFSETQ.